Sequencing of this TCR beta chain was carried out in a study of T-cell reconstitution after alpha-beta-depleted transplantation in children. The study's findings and limits: One year post-transplant, T-cell counts and diversity were largely derived from T cells produced anew. In patients about two months after transplant, alpha-beta T cells reportedly arose from several hundred expanded graft clones. Day-60 TCRbeta diversity that was high in some patients was derived from surviving recipient T cells and thymic progenitors.

Researchers prepared the TCRbeta library using unique molecular identifiers, the study reports. TCRdb processed the PCR reads anew with MiXCR; each CDR3 protein has one entry. The profile shows about 1,000,000 distinct CDR3 sequences, 25% to 35% of them singletons. Germline CDR1 SGHRS, CDR2 YFSETQ. The CDR3 runs to 13 residues. This clonotype has at least ten counts. Its target is not known. The germline gene is not matched at one end of the junction; a read error may be the cause. Sequenced material: PBMCs, mostly from graft donor cells, taken 360 days after TCRalphabeta/CD19-depleted stem cell transplant. This chain joins TRBV5-1 and TRBJ1-5; D ambiguous. The clonotype originates from a boy younger than two who had a stem cell transplant for SCID, so the T cells may come from the graft donor. The CDR3 sequence is CASSLDSNQPQHF. In nucleotides, the CDR3 is TGTGCCAGCAGTTTGGACAGCAATCAGCCCCAGCATTTT.